This T cell receptor (beta chain) appears in the sequencing data of a study of spatial heterogeneity in lung cancer. Regarding time point: blood at routine non-recurrence follow-up after resection. Extraction of whole RNA from tumor, nontumor lung or frozen PBMC preceded unsorted sequencing. TCRdb independently ran MiXCR on the 5' RACE reads; one entry per CDR3 protein. This sample yields tens of thousands of distinct CDR3 sequences, of which roughly 5.7% are seen a single time; roughly 24% belongs to the top ten. The V end was cut by 2 bases, the J end by 2 bases, with 5 bases between. CDR1 SQVTM and CDR2 ANQGSEA come from the germline V gene. The CDR3 has 12 amino acids. In its sample, this clonotype was seen many times.

The chain joins TRBV29-1 to TRBJ2-3; no clear D. Sequences were derived from PBMCs, sampled at follow-up. The source of this sequence is a female donor with early-stage non-small cell lung cancer. The CDR3 is CSVEPSTDTQYF. The CDR3 coding sequence is TGCAGCGTTGAACCTTCCACAGATACGCAGTATTTT.